This T cell receptor beta chain was identified during a study of post-analysis software for immune sequencing data. Study-level findings and limits: Patients used about five TRBV segments, including TRBV5-6, TRBV5-1 and TRBV20-1, more often than controls.

Comment on this clonotype: Antigen specificity is unknown.

Unique molecular identifiers had been added to the TCR beta cDNA libraries. TCRdb redid the calling of the PCR reads with MiXCR, one entry per CDR3 protein. Of under 900,000 distinct CDR3 sequences listed, 53% were seen once; the top ten hold under 6%. After removal of 6 bases from V and 8 bases from J, the junction contained 10 bases not matched to a gene. The length of the CDR3 is 15 residues. CDR1 is MNHNY, CDR2 SVGAGI, per germline (reference sequence). The TCR sequence derives from a girl aged 5-17 years with multiple sclerosis. Sequencing used blood. The chain combines TRBV6-6 with TRBJ2-1; 10 bases match TRBD1. The CDR3 region is CASSEPGQGSDEQFF. The CDR3 bases are TGTGCCAGCAGCGAACCGGGACAGGGGAGCGATGAGCAGTTCTTC.